The TCR beta chain under discussion was sequenced for a study of T-cell reconstitution after alpha-beta-depleted transplantation in children (dated by TCRdb to about 2016). Looking at the study overall: Using TCR repertoire profiling, the study quantitatively followed how T-cell immune reconstitution unfolded in children after TCRalphabeta/CD19-depleted allogeneic hematopoietic cell transplantation.

Library creation used PCR. Sequencing relied on an Illumina HiSeq 2500. Molecular barcoding was employed in the preparation of TCR libraries, with unique molecular identifiers being used to normalize TCRbeta repertoire quantification. The public sequencing data were trimmed at Q25 with fastp and processed into clonotypes with MiXCR by TCRdb, which kept only in-frame beta chains. Every CDR3 protein is listed once, alongside the most common genes and DNA of its rows. The sample yields more than 150,000 distinct CDR3 sequences; more than 6.5% were counted once. Clones ranked in the top ten supply 3% of the sample. The V and J ends are trimmed by 2 bases and 8 bases, leaving 21 bases between them. CDR3 length: 16 amino acids, cysteine to phenylalanine. CDR3 DNA is the only sequence kept; it has 48 bases, read in frame from the first base. The CDR1 and CDR2 encoded by the germline V gene (reference sequence) are MNHEY and SMNVEV.

This clonotype was picked up a small number of times. There is no known antigen for this receptor. Base qualities are not provided; no much larger clone lies one nucleotide away. The origin of this receptor is a human donor who donated a stem cell graft to a child with Wiskott-Aldrich syndrome. The specimen comprised PBMCs from the stem cell graft donor, sampled from the stem cell graft. Recombination joined TRBV27 with TRBJ1-2; the D gene cannot be resolved reliably. CDR3 reads: CASSLTVTTGAFGYTF. The nucleotide sequence reads as follows: TGTGCCAGCAGTTTAACCGTTACAACCGGAGCCTTCGGCTACACCTTC.